This TCR beta chain was sequenced during a study of cytomegalovirus exposure and HLA in healthy donors. The PCR used 60 Vbeta and 13 Jbeta primers. Sequenced by immunoSEQ multiplex PCR; TCRdb stores in-frame clones only, minus some. Listed are 65,000 to 90,000 clones; 2.4% falls within the top ten. The germline V and J ends were trimmed by 1 base and 6 bases, with 10 bases remaining between them. Germline values: CDR1 SGHVS, CDR2 FQNEAQ. There are 13 residues in the CDR3. The sequenced sample consisted of PBMCs. The origin of this receptor is a female donor in good health and CMV-seropositive. The rearrangement joins TRBV7-8 to TRBJ2-7; possibly TRBD2 for D (5 bases). CDR3 sequence reads: CASSLEDWGEQYF. CDR3 bases: TGTGCCAGCAGCTTAGAGGACTGGGGCGAGCAGTACTTC.